The sequence of this T cell receptor beta chain was determined in a study of vaccination effects on CD4 cells after COVID-19. About this clone itself: Its antigen is unknown.

Looked up from germline, CDR1 is SEHNR and CDR2 is FQNEAQ (reference sequence). V dropped 1 base and J dropped 5; count of bases not matched to a gene: 3. CDR3 length: 15 residues. The method was immunoSEQ multiplex PCR; TCRdb's version includes in-frame clones alone and lacks a portion of them. The sample lists about 45,000 clones, more than 60% seen once, with roughly 30% in the top ten. Under the ViraFEST assay, PBMC were stimulated with viral peptide pools so that antigen-specific CD4+ T cells expanded. Sequencing was performed afterwards. Culture lasted about nine days before CD4+ T cell isolation. It was between March and December 2020 that the person had a SARS-CoV-2 infection confirmed by PCR.

The starting material was CD4+ T cells from PBMCs cultured with a peptide pool, obtained before COVID-19 vaccination. The chain has TRBV7-9 and TRBJ1-4; the match to TRBD1 covers 8 bases. The sequence was collected from a human donor who had a prior SARS-CoV-2 infection. The CDR3 nucleotides read TGTGCCAGCAGCTTAGGGACAGGGCACAATGAAAAACTGTTTTTT. This codes for CASSLGTGHNEKLFF.